This T cell receptor beta chain emerged from a study of blood T cells in healthy people across ages. Study information: Template switching picked up about one barcoded beta molecule for each two T cells. Study-wide results and limits: Possibly, changes in expanded clonotypes were confounded because donor CMV status was unknown. TCR beta diversity per million T cells fell roughly linearly with age.

The second PCR ran roughly 7 to 12 cycles with a sample-barcoded 5' primer and J-beta primers. TCRdb reanalysed the 5' RACE reads using MiXCR and keeps one entry per CDR3 protein. This table holds about 620,000 distinct CDR3 sequences, approximately 52% found once. This clonotype was picked up a small number of times. Its antigen is unidentified. Researchers collected ten milliliters of peripheral blood from every single donor. Germline loops: CDR1 SGHDN, CDR2 FVKESK. V was clipped by 3 bases and J by 4 bases, with 10 bases between them. The CDR3 is 14 residues long. The chain recombines TRBV14 with TRBJ2-1, with D possibly matching TRBD1 (5 bases). The TCR originated in a woman older than 75 in good health. Sequences were obtained from blood. CDR3 DNA sequence: TGTGCCAGCAGCCACCAGACAGCATACAATGAGCAGTTCTTC. Its translation is CASSHQTAYNEQFF.